This TCR beta chain emerged from a study of Graves' ophthalmopathy and Graves' hyperthyroidism. Study background: By definition, stable hyperthyroidism involved no ophthalmopathy within 18 months of follow-up.

Amplifying from RNA transcripts, the study obtained TCR beta CDR3 regions. First-round RT-PCR used HTBI primers; second-round multiplex PCR followed. TCRdb processed the multiplex PCR reads anew with MiXCR; each CDR3 protein has one entry. The table lists 900,000 to 1,200,000 distinct CDR3 sequences, 35% to 40% of them singletons, with 11% in the top ten. On this clonotype: The target antigen is unknown.

Aged 18 to 65, the patients with hyperthyroidism had under 2 months' duration and were newly diagnosed. Uncontrolled infections, other autoimmune diseases, pregnancy or lactation barred patients from enrollment. With 7 bases removed from V and 4 bases from J, the gap between germline ends came to 34 bases. This CDR3 comprises 20 residues. Germline V gives CDR1 MNHEY, CDR2 SMNVEV (reference sequence). Whole-study findings and limits: The model achieved about 67% sensitivity and roughly 72% specificity for ophthalmopathy progression.

The sequencing sample was made of peripheral blood or thyroid tissue (not recorded which). The sequence was collected from an adult man with Graves' hyperthyroidism. The V call is TRBV27, the J call TRBJ2-5; tentatively, D is TRBD2 (6 bases). CDR3 in amino acids: CASTHGRTNTRIIVRETQYF. The CDR3 region has the DNA TGTGCCAGCACCCACGGCCGGACTAACACTAGGATTATTGTCAGAGAGACCCAGTACTTC.